A selection of T cell receptor beta chains follows, all from one sample in a study of T cells after yellow fever vaccination. TCRdb called the 5' RACE reads again in MiXCR, with one record for every CDR3 protein. Here the sample spans hundreds of thousands of distinct CDR3 sequences, 9% to 15% being singletons. This specimen was PBMCs, taken on the day of the yellow fever booster vaccination. The source is a man aged 25-45 years who received the YFV17D yellow fever vaccine. Both conserved end residues are part of each CDR3. The D gene is left open where the match is weak. Clone size, where shown, is once, few, many, or a class for clones that have expanded.

J	size	V	D	CDR3	DNA
TRBJ1-1	NA	TRBV6-1	TRBD1	CASNTGGESGAFF	TGTGCCAGCAATACAGGGGGCGAGTCAGGCGCTTTCTTT
TRBJ2-1	few	TRBV6-2/TRBV6-3	TRBD2	CATAGDRGEQFF	TGTGCCACCGCGGGAGATCGTGGTGAGCAGTTCTTC
TRBJ2-1	few	TRBV20-1	NA	CSARPPTGGNEQFF	TGCAGTGCTAGACCCCCGACAGGTGGTAATGAGCAGTTCTTC
TRBJ2-2	few	TRBV29-1	NA	CSVEDLVKGGLGGELFF	TGCAGCGTTGAAGATCTTGTTAAGGGGGGCCTGGGCGGGGAGCTGTTTTTT
TRBJ2-1	NA	TRBV11-3	NA	CASSSHIDNEQFF	TGTGCCAGCAGCTCGCACATAGACAATGAGCAGTTCTTC
TRBJ2-7	NA	TRBV7-8	TRBD1	CASSLAQGPTGTGSYEQYF	TGTGCCAGCAGCTTAGCCCAAGGCCCTACCGGGACAGGGAGTTACGAGCAGTACTTC
TRBJ2-7	many	TRBV29-1	NA	CSVTGKGEQYF	TGCAGCGTTACCGGGAAGGGCGAGCAGTACTTC
TRBJ2-7	few	TRBV20-1	NA	CSTLRGLSYEQYF	TGCAGTACCCTAAGAGGTCTCTCCTACGAGCAGTACTTC
TRBJ2-2	few	TRBV6-5	NA	CASSYSGLSAFTNTGELFF	TGTGCCAGCAGTTACTCCGGTTTATCGGCCTTTACGAACACCGGGGAGCTGTTTTTT
TRBJ2-7	many	TRBV6-1	TRBD1	CASSVDRGYEQYF	TGTGCCAGCAGTGTAGACAGGGGGTACGAGCAGTACTTC
TRBJ1-1	few	TRBV25-1	NA	CASSEWNREDTEAFF	TGTGCCAGCAGTGAATGGAACAGGGAGGACACTGAAGCTTTCTTT
TRBJ1-1	few	TRBV10-3	NA	CAISQTTAGTEAFF	TGTGCCATCAGTCAGACGACGGCGGGCACTGAAGCTTTCTTT
TRBJ1-1	many	TRBV18	NA	CASSPTVVREAFF	TGTGCCAGCTCACCAACAGTCGTCAGGGAAGCTTTCTTT
TRBJ2-4	NA	TRBV12-3/TRBV12-4	NA	CASRSAAKNIQYF	TGTGCCAGCAGAAGCGCCGCCAAAAACATTCAGTACTTC
TRBJ2-3	few	TRBV7-8	NA	CASSVRQSSTDTQYF	TGTGCCAGCAGCGTCAGACAATCTAGCACAGATACGCAGTATTTT
TRBJ2-3	NA	TRBV10-3	TRBD2	CAISDGREDPGGTQYF	TGTGCCATCAGTGACGGGCGGGAGGACCCCGGTGGTACGCAGTATTTT
TRBJ1-6	few	TRBV12-3/TRBV12-4	NA	CASTSAENSPLHF	TGTGCCAGTACCTCGGCGGAGAATTCACCCCTCCACTTT
TRBJ2-2	NA	TRBV27	NA	CASSLSGVGTGELFF	TGTGCCAGCAGTTTATCAGGGGTTGGCACCGGGGAGCTGTTTTTT
TRBJ2-5	few	TRBV20-1	NA	CSARPGMETQYF	TGCAGTGCTAGGCCAGGAATGGAGACCCAGTACTTC
TRBJ2-7	NA	TRBV20-1	NA	CSARDLGHDYEQYF	TGCAGTGCTAGAGATTTGGGACACGACTACGAGCAGTACTTC
TRBJ2-1	few	TRBV7-2	NA	CASSRDGNSYNEQFF	TGTGCCAGCAGCCGCGATGGAAACTCCTACAATGAGCAGTTCTTC
TRBJ2-1	NA	TRBV11-2	NA	CASSLWLAPEQFF	TGTGCCAGCAGCTTATGGCTAGCTCCTGAGCAGTTCTTC